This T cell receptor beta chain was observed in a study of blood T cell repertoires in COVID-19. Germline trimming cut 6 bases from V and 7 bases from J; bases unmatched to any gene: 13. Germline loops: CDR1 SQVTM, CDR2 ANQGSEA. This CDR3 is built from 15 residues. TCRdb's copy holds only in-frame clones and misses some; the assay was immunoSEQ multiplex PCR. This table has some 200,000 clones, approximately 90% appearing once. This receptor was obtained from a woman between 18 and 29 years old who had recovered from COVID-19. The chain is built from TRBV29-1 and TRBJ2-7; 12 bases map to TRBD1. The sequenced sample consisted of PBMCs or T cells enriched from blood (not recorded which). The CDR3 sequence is CSVMHLGQGAWEQYF. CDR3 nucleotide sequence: TGCAGCGTGATGCACCTGGGACAGGGGGCGTGGGAGCAGTACTTC.